The 20 T cell receptor beta chains below come from one sample, sequenced in a study of multiple sclerosis patients with progressive multifocal leukoencephalopathy (dated by TCRdb to the late 2010s). Receptor libraries were prepared by the immunoSEQ multiplex PCR assay. The table was pulled from immuneACCESS by TCRdb, which kept in-frame rearrangements only. Such tables lose some clones; where checked, under half of the loss comes from unresolved V genes, and the rest has no known cause. A total of roughly 34,000 clones appear in this sample, approximately 84% of them only once. The ten top clones hold under 4% of the sample. According to the study, the label for this sample's time point signals: time of PML onset. The meaning of the sample's treatment or condition label: on natalizumab therapy at sampling. Sequenced here: PBMCs, sampled from a patient treated with natalizumab. The receptors originated from a human donor with progressive multifocal leukoencephalopathy.

V gene TRBV28 combines with J gene TRBJ1-2, with a possible D match to TRBD1 (5 bases). The germline V gene has CDR1 MDHEN and CDR2 SYDVKM. The CDR3 has 12 amino acids. Deletions cut 2 bases from V and 8 bases from J, with 9 bases between. This CDR3 is CASSLQGWGYTF. In DNA, the CDR3 is TGTGCCAGCAGTTTACAGGGTTGGGGCTACACCTTC.

The rearrangement links TRBV29-1 to TRBJ1-1, with D maybe TRBD1 (6 bases). Germline-derived CDR1 and CDR2 are SQVTM and ANQGSEA. V gave up 5 bases and J gave up 1 base, with 20 bases separating them. This CDR3 contains 16 residues. This CDR3 reads CSVTQIGGAKNTEAFF. The CDR3 nucleotides read TGCAGCGTTACCCAAATTGGGGGGGCTAAGAACACTGAAGCTTTCTTT.

This sequence joins TRBV9 and TRBJ2-2; no firm D call. The CDR3 consists of 15 residues. Germline V gene data show CDR1 as SGDLS and CDR2 as YYNGEE. The V end lost 3 bases, the J end lost 7 bases, and 16 bases lay between the germline ends. The CDR3 region is CASSEYGSSGGELFF. The CDR3 DNA is TGTGCCAGCAGCGAATACGGGTCTTCTGGCGGGGAGCTGTTTTTT.

CDR3 nucleotide sequence: TGTGCCAGCTCACCCAACCCGGACAATGAGCAGTTCTTC. It translates to CASSPNPDNEQFF. The V and J genes are TRBV18 and TRBJ2-1, with no clear D. Germline CDR1 and CDR2: KGHSH and LQKENI. This CDR3 is 13 amino acids long. The V end lost 3 bases, the J end lost 5 bases, and 8 bases lay between the germline ends.

V and J are TRBV6-5 and TRBJ2-3; D possibly corresponds to TRBD1 (6 bases). V lost 4 bases and J 2 bases, leaving 13 bases between the germline ends. CDR1 and CDR2 from the germline V gene are MNHEY and SVGAGI. The CDR3 contains 15 residues. The CDR3 DNA reads as TGTGCCAGCAGTTTCGGGGACAAGACCACAGATACGCAGTATTTT. It specifies CASSFGDKTTDTQYF.

V gene TRBV30 combines with J gene TRBJ1-2; 10 nucleotides match TRBD1. Germline CDR1 is GTSNPN and CDR2 is SVGIG (reference sequence). With 4 bases clipped from V and 4 bases from J, the junction kept 12 bases outside the gene matches. The CDR3 is made up of 16 amino acids. CDR3 amino acids: CAWKSKGTGDTYGYTF. DNA for the CDR3: TGTGCCTGGAAAAGCAAAGGGACAGGGGATACCTATGGCTACACCTTC.

V and J are TRBV29-1 and TRBJ2-2; maybe TRBD1 (5 bases). Between the trimmed V and J ends, which lost 5 bases and 5 bases, there was a span of 9 bases. The CDR3 loop spans 12 amino acids. Per germline, CDR1 SQVTM and CDR2 ANQGSEA. The CDR3 region is CSVRRATGELFF. The CDR3 region has the DNA TGCAGCGTTCGCAGGGCGACCGGGGAGCTGTTTTTT.

The chain joins TRBV28 to TRBJ1-2; a weak D match, TRBD1 (6 bases). Trimming took 3 bases from V and 4 from J, leaving 15 bases between them. The CDR3 is 15 residues long. Per germline, CDR1 MDHEN and CDR2 SYDVKM. Written as DNA, the CDR3 is TGTGCCAGCAGTTTGAATCAGGGGTTTAGCTATGGCTACACCTTC. Residues: CASSLNQGFSYGYTF.

The chain links TRBV28 to TRBJ1-1, with 8 positions matching TRBD1. The CDR3 has 12 amino acids. Losses at the gene ends were 5 bases for V and 10 bases for J; bases not matched to a gene: 6. Germline CDR1 reads MDHEN; CDR2 reads SYDVKM. The CDR3, as DNA: TGTGCCAGCAGTCCAGGGGGCCATGGAGCTTTCTTT. This codes for CASSPGGHGAFF.

The chain uses TRBV6-4 and TRBJ2-3, with 9 bases aligning to TRBD1. With V trimmed by 5 bases and J by 2 bases, 5 bases remained unmatched. The CDR3 is 15 residues long. In germline, CDR1 is MRHNA, CDR2 SNTAGT. CDR3 nucleotide sequence: TGTGCCAGCAGTCCGGGACAGGGCCACACAGATACGCAGTATTTT. Translation gives CASSPGQGHTDTQYF.

The chain is built from TRBV27 and TRBJ1-2; 7 positions match TRBD1. This CDR3 is 14 amino acids long. Germline V CDR1 and CDR2: MNHEY, SMNVEV (reference sequence). V lost 6 bases to trimming and J lost 5 bases; unmatched junction nucleotides: 9. CDR3 coding DNA: TGTGCCAGCAGACCAGGGGGATTGTGGTATGGCTACACCTTC. Amino acids: CASRPGGLWYGYTF.

This chain uses TRBV21-1 with TRBJ2-1. TRBV21-1 is tagged as a pseudogene. The CDR3 is made up of 13 amino acids. The CDR3 reads CASSRTLGNEQFF. The CDR3 DNA follows: TGTGCCAGCAGCCGAACCTTGGGCAATGAGCAGTTCTTC.

The chain carries TRBV27 and TRBJ1-2; D call uncertain. CDR1 is MNHEY and CDR2 is SMNVEV in the germline V gene (reference sequence). The CDR3 is 13 amino acids. With 4 bases removed from V and 4 bases from J, the gap between germline ends came to 10 bases. In nucleotides, the CDR3 is TGTGCCAGCAGTTCACCATCCGGCTATGGCTACACCTTC. Its protein is CASSSPSGYGYTF.

The chain carries TRBV19 and TRBJ2-1; 9 bases align to TRBD2. The CDR3 has 17 residues. J gave up 3 bases and V 8 bases, and 14 bases lay outside the gene matches. From germline, CDR1 is LNHDA and CDR2 SQIVND (reference sequence). CDR3 DNA sequence: TGTGCCAGTTCGACTAGCGGACCTCCTCTGATCTACAATGAGCAGTTCTTC. Its translation is CASSTSGPPLIYNEQFF.

This clone appeared a single time. This chain's CDR3 is CAITPRVGNGYTF. The DNA for the CDR3 is TGTGCCATCACCCCCCGTGTGGGCAACGGCTACACCTTC. The V call is TRBV28, the J call TRBJ1-2; D not certain. V lost 10 bases to trimming and J lost 8 bases, with 20 bases between them. This CDR3 contains 13 residues. In germline, CDR1 is MDHEN, CDR2 SYDVKM.

In this sample, this clone turned up a few times. The J gene is TRBJ2-7, the V gene TRBV14; D call uncertain. V lost 0 bases and J lost 2, with 11 bases in between. Germline CDR1 and CDR2: SGHDN and FVKESK. The CDR3 covers 15 residues. The CDR3 is CASSQEMVRPYEQYF. The CDR3 DNA reads TGTGCCAGCAGCCAAGAAATGGTCCGTCCCTACGAGCAGTACTTC. The complete variable domain, with remaining parts taken from reference TRBV14 and TRBJ2-7, reads EAGVTQFPSHSVIEKGQTVTLRCDPISGHDNLYWYRRVMGKEIKFLLHFVKESKQDESGMPNNRFLAERTGGTYSTLKVQPAELEDSGVYFCASSQEMVRPYEQYFGPGTRLTVT.

This chain connects TRBV7-8 to TRBJ2-7; D unresolved. Trimming pared 2 bases from V and 5 bases from J, leaving 19 bases between. The CDR3 has 16 amino acids. Per the germline V gene, CDR1 is SGHVS and CDR2 is FQNEAQ. In nucleotides, the CDR3 is TGTGCCAGCAGCTTAAGGTCCGGCGCTAGTTCTGACGAGCAGTACTTC. Translation gives CASSLRSGASSDEQYF. Full variable domain (missing parts from reference TRBV7-8 and TRBJ2-7): GAGVSQSPRYKVAKRGQDVALRCDPISGHVSLFWYQQALGQGPEFLTYFQNEAQLDKSGLPSDRFFAERPEGSVSTLKIQRTQQEDSAVYLCASSLRSGASSDEQYFGPGTRLTVT.

J is TRBJ2-3 and V is TRBV7-3; 12 nucleotides match TRBD2. The junction had 13 bases not matched to a gene; V was cut back by 5 bases and J by 1 base. This CDR3 has 19 amino acids. Per the germline V gene, CDR1 is SGHTA and CDR2 is FQGTGA. CDR3 sequence (DNA): TGTGCCAGCAGCGAAACCCCGGCCTCTAGCGGGAGGGGCACAGATACGCAGTATTTT. This sequence encodes CASSETPASSGRGTDTQYF.

The J gene is TRBJ2-3, the V gene TRBV7-9, with TRBD2 matching over 11 bases. Trimming at V came to 1 base and at J to 5 bases, leaving 8 bases not matched to a gene. Germline lookup yields CDR1 SEHNR and CDR2 FQNEAQ (reference sequence). The CDR3 has 17 residues. In DNA form, the CDR3 reads TGTGCCAGCAGCTTAGGGGTAGCGGGAGGGGAAGGAGATACGCAGTATTTT. It yields the protein CASSLGVAGGEGDTQYF.

The rearrangement uses TRBV27 and TRBJ1-4, with 7 bases aligning to TRBD1. CDR1 MNHEY and CDR2 SMNVEV come from the germline V gene (reference sequence). This CDR3 contains 14 residues. V dropped 5 bases and J dropped 4; count of bases not matched to a gene: 4. The CDR3 nucleotides read TGTGCCAGCAGTCACAGGGGCTATAATGAAAAACTGTTTTTT. It specifies CASSHRGYNEKLFF.